This is a list of T cell receptor beta chains from one sample in a study of blood T cell repertoires in COVID-19. The protocol was immunoSEQ multiplex PCR, while the TCRdb copy is restricted to in-frame clones and leaves out a portion. The sample has about 230,000 clones, under 85% seen once. The specimen was peripheral blood. Receptors originate from a woman aged 25 to 39 with COVID-19, enrolled during active disease. Both conserved end residues are part of each CDR3. D genes are given only for firm matches. Some rows have no size entry. The others give once, few or many, or a class for an expanded clone.

j_gene: TRBJ2-1; v_gene: TRBV6-5; d_gene: -; abundance: -; len: 14; CDR3aa: CASSKTSPYNEQFF; CDR3nt: TGTGCCAGCAGTAAGACTAGTCCTTACAATGAGCAGTTCTTC
j_gene: TRBJ1-2; v_gene: TRBV6-4; d_gene: -; abundance: once; len: 14; CDR3aa: CASSREGGGYGYTF; CDR3nt: TGTGCCAGCAGTCGTGAAGGTGGCGGCTATGGCTACACCTTC
j_gene: TRBJ2-7; v_gene: TRBV6-1; d_gene: -; abundance: -; len: 15; CDR3aa: CASSEAGHSSYEQYF; CDR3nt: TGTGCCAGCAGTGAAGCGGGACACAGCTCCTACGAGCAGTACTTC
j_gene: TRBJ1-4; v_gene: TRBV4-1; d_gene: TRBD1; abundance: few; len: 17; CDR3aa: CASSQETGALGHEKLFF; CDR3nt: TGCGCCAGCAGCCAGGAAACAGGGGCCTTGGGCCATGAAAAACTGTTTTTT
j_gene: TRBJ1-2; v_gene: TRBV12-3/TRBV12-4; d_gene: -; abundance: once; len: 12; CDR3aa: CASSFGSYGYTF; CDR3nt: TGTGCCAGCAGTTTCGGGAGCTATGGCTACACCTTC
j_gene: TRBJ2-1; v_gene: TRBV6-2/TRBV6-3; d_gene: -; abundance: -; len: 12; CDR3aa: CASSYRDNEQFF; CDR3nt: TGTGCCAGCAGTTACAGAGACAATGAGCAGTTCTTC
j_gene: TRBJ2-3; v_gene: TRBV5-1; d_gene: TRBD2; abundance: -; len: 15; CDR3aa: CASSLALAGADTQYF; CDR3nt: TGCGCCAGCAGCTTGGCGCTAGCGGGAGCGGATACGCAGTATTTT
j_gene: TRBJ1-2; v_gene: TRBV13; d_gene: TRBD1; abundance: few; len: 14; CDR3aa: CASRKTGDLYGYTF; CDR3nt: TGTGCCAGCAGAAAGACAGGGGACCTCTATGGCTACACCTTC
j_gene: TRBJ2-1; v_gene: TRBV24-1; d_gene: TRBD2; abundance: -; len: 15; CDR3aa: CATSDSGTSGGEQFF; CDR3nt: TGTGCCACCAGTGATTCCGGGACTAGCGGGGGGGAGCAGTTCTTC
j_gene: TRBJ2-7; v_gene: TRBV10-3; d_gene: -; abundance: -; len: 13; CDR3aa: CAISEQVMGEQYF; CDR3nt: TGTGCCATCAGTGAACAGGTGATGGGCGAGCAGTACTTC
j_gene: TRBJ2-1; v_gene: TRBV9; d_gene: TRBD2; abundance: -; len: 16; CDR3aa: CASSVATSGALVEQFF; CDR3nt: TGTGCCAGCAGCGTAGCTACTAGCGGGGCCTTGGTTGAGCAGTTCTTC
j_gene: TRBJ2-7; v_gene: TRBV5-6; d_gene: -; abundance: -; len: 14; CDR3aa: CASSLFSSGLGQYF; CDR3nt: TGTGCCAGCAGCTTGTTTAGTTCCGGACTCGGGCAGTACTTC